Below are 2 T cell receptor beta chains sequenced from a single sample in a study of beta chain features in type 1 diabetes. The sequenced template was cDNA made from the entire isolated RNA. The assay was immunoSEQ multiplex PCR, and TCRdb's table has in-frame clones only and misses some. The sample has about 320,000 clones, about 15% seen once. The sequencing input was central memory CD4+ T cells from blood. These receptors all come from a man under 40 in good health.

The J gene is TRBJ1-1, the V gene TRBV9; 7 bases align to TRBD1. The CDR3 length is 14 residues. Germline V gene data show CDR1 as SGDLS and CDR2 as YYNGEE. Losses at the gene ends were 3 bases for V and 1 base for J; bases not matched to a gene: 3. This CDR3 is CASSGGDRNTEAFF. The DNA of the CDR3 is TGTGCCAGCAGCGGAGGGGACAGGAACACTGAAGCTTTCTTT. The variable domain in full, completed from reference TRBV9 and TRBJ1-1, reads DSGVTQTPKHLITATGQRVTLRCSPRSGDLSVYWYQQSLDQGLQFLIQYYNGEERAKGNILERFSAQQFPDLHSELNLSSLELGDSALYFCASSGGDRNTEAFFGQGTRLTVV.

This clone was seen more than once but under ten times. This chain joins TRBV7-7 and TRBJ2-1, with D perhaps matching TRBD1 (6 bases). The CDR3 contains 13 residues. Trimming left V 5 bases short and J 6 bases short, with 11 bases between. Germline CDR1 SSHAT, CDR2 FNYEAQ (reference sequence). The CDR3 region has the DNA TGTGCCAGCAGCCTGGTAGGGGGCAATGAGCAGTTCTTC. Amino acid sequence: CASSLVGGNEQFF.